A single sample gave rise to the 13 T cell receptor beta chains below, sequenced in a study of CD8 T cells in Susac syndrome (dated by TCRdb to the late 2010s). Library method: the immunoSEQ multiplex PCR assay. RNA was extracted using the RNeasy kit, and about 0.45 to 1 ug of the RNA was reverse transcribed with random hexamers. TCRdb ran its own pipeline on the public reads, namely fastp trimming at Q25 and MiXCR clone calling, and kept in-frame beta chains. One record per CDR3 amino acid sequence lists the most common genes and DNA. This sample has 150,000 to 250,000 distinct CDR3 sequences in its table, and nearly 95% of those were observed once. The ten largest clones take up 0.093% of the sample. The sequenced sample consisted of CD4+ T cells from PBMCs. These receptors originate from a human donor with multiple sclerosis.

This rearrangement joins TRBV30 to TRBJ2-1; 7 bases map to TRBD2. CDR1 is GTSNPN and CDR2 is SVGIG in the germline V gene (reference sequence). This CDR3 has 11 amino acids. V lost 6 bases, J lost 9 bases, and 5 bases stayed unmatched. CDR3 amino acids: CACLQRGEQFF. The CDR3 nucleotides are TGTGCCTGCCTCCAGCGGGGTGAGCAGTTCTTC.

The chain joins TRBV20-1 to TRBJ1-5, with unresolved D. Germline CDR1 DFQATT, CDR2 SNEGSKA (reference sequence). Deletions cut 1 base from V and 6 bases from J, with 7 bases between. This CDR3 is 12 amino acids long. CDR3 sequence: CSARGLGQPQHF. As DNA, the CDR3 is TGCAGTGCTAGAGGGTTGGGTCAGCCCCAGCATTTT.

The chain has TRBV19 and TRBJ2-1; D may be TRBD2 (5 bases). V lost 7 bases, J lost 9 bases, and 16 bases lay in between. CDR3 length: 13 amino acids. Germline CDR1 is LNHDA and CDR2 is SQIVND (reference sequence). CDR3: CASTRVLGGEQFF. The CDR3 coding sequence is TGTGCCAGTACAAGGGTTTTAGGAGGTGAGCAGTTCTTC.

V is TRBV9 and J is TRBJ1-1, with D possibly being TRBD1 (6 bases). The CDR3 is made up of 15 amino acids. Germline V gene sequence: CDR1 SGDLS, CDR2 YYNGEE. V was clipped by 0 bases and J by 4 bases, with 13 bases between them. CDR3 sequence: CASSVEGGFVTEAFF. The CDR3 nucleotides read TGTGCCAGCAGCGTAGAGGGGGGCTTTGTCACTGAAGCTTTCTTT.

The V call is TRBV14, the J call TRBJ2-7; D assignment may be TRBD1 or TRBD2 (5 bases each). Germline V CDR1 and CDR2: SGHDN, FVKESK. This CDR3 is 16 amino acids long. Trimming took off 2 bases at V and 0 bases at J, with 14 bases between the two ends. In DNA, the CDR3 is TGTGCCAGCAGCCAATTGACCGGGACGTACTCCTACGAGCAGTACTTC. Translated, it gives CASSQLTGTYSYEQYF.

The chain links TRBV29-1 to TRBJ2-1; 7 bases map to TRBD2. CDR3 length: 14 residues. Germline V gene data show CDR1 as SQVTM and CDR2 as ANQGSEA. V lost 1 base to trimming and J lost 6 bases; unmatched junction nucleotides: 6. This CDR3 reads CSVEVLASVNEQFF. The DNA of the CDR3 is TGCAGCGTTGAAGTACTAGCGTCGGTCAATGAGCAGTTCTTC.

The J gene is TRBJ2-3, the V gene TRBV29-1; 12 bases map to TRBD2. CDR1 and CDR2 (germline): SQVTM, ANQGSEA. The CDR3 length is 15 residues. After removal of 6 bases from V and 0 bases from J, the junction contained 4 bases not matched to a gene. CDR3 region: CSVGLAGSSTDTQYF. The DNA for the CDR3 is TGCAGCGTCGGACTAGCGGGATCGAGCACAGATACGCAGTATTTT.

The chain couples TRBV14 to TRBJ2-7, with TRBD2 matching over 8 bases. With V trimmed by 4 bases and J by 5 bases, 7 bases remained unmatched. CDR1 is SGHDN and CDR2 is FVKESK in the germline V gene. This CDR3 contains 14 residues. CDR3 DNA sequence: TGTGCCAGCAGCCGACTAGCGAGTAAGGACGAGCAGTACTTC. Translating gives CASSRLASKDEQYF.

The V and J genes are TRBV30 and TRBJ1-5, with TRBD1 identical over 7 bases. Germline V gene lookup returns CDR1 GTSNPN and CDR2 SVGIG (reference sequence). The CDR3 spans 14 residues. V was clipped by 3 bases and J by 0 bases; unmatched bases: 2. CDR3 loop: CAWRQGNSNQPQHF. For the CDR3, the DNA is TGTGCCTGGAGACAGGGGAATAGCAATCAGCCCCAGCATTTT.

The chain carries TRBV12-3 or TRBV12-4 and TRBJ2-1; 13 bases fit TRBD2. V lost 7 bases and J lost 9; bases outside the gene matches: 15. The CDR3 runs to 17 residues. The CDR3 loop reads CASINSGLAGKRGEQFF. For the CDR3, the DNA is TGTGCCAGCATCAATTCGGGACTAGCGGGAAAGCGTGGTGAGCAGTTCTTC.

The chain has TRBV3-1 and TRBJ2-3; D is perhaps TRBD1 (6 bases). This CDR3 region has 13 residues. V was trimmed by 1 base and J by 13 bases, leaving 15 bases between them. CDR1 and CDR2 (germline): LGHDT, YNNKEL (reference sequence). The CDR3 DNA reads as TGTGCCAGCAGCCAAGTCCCTAAGCACAGGGAGTATTTT. Translated, it gives CASSQVPKHREYF.

J is TRBJ2-1 and V is TRBV24-1; TRBD2 matches 7 bases. The germline V gene encodes CDR1 KGHDR and CDR2 SFDVKD. The CDR3 runs to 15 residues. V gave up 5 bases and J gave up 3 bases; unmatched junction bases: 6. The CDR3 reads CATSGTSDLYNEQFF. Here the CDR3 DNA reads TGTGCCACCAGTGGTACTAGCGACCTCTACAATGAGCAGTTCTTC.

J is TRBJ1-2 and V is TRBV3-1; 9 bases align to TRBD1. The CDR3 sequence is 16 residues long. Germline loops: CDR1 LGHDT, CDR2 YNNKEL (reference sequence). The J segment lost 4 bases and the V segment lost 4 bases, leaving 10 bases of the junction unmatched. This CDR3 reads CASSRSLDRGIYGYTF. Here the CDR3 DNA reads TGTGCCAGCAGCCGCTCGCTGGACAGGGGAATCTATGGCTACACCTTC.